A selection of T cell receptor beta chains follows, all from one sample in a study of type 1 regulatory T cells. Antigens for these TCRs are unknown. From the reads, TCRdb called clonotypes with MiXCR, one entry per CDR3 protein. The sample yields over 55,000 distinct CDR3 sequences, approximately 47% seen once. The material sequenced was cultured non-Tr1 T cells, either the whole culture or a sorted T cell fraction (not recorded which). Every receptor here comes from a human donor in good health. CDR3s include the opening cysteine and the closing phenylalanine or tryptophan. A D gene is named only where the DNA matches it firmly. Only part of the rows carry a size: once, few, many, or a class if the clone is expanded.

cdr3_aa cdr3_nt d_call j_call clone_size v_call
CASSPGRGYGGYTF TGTGCCAGCAGTCCCGGCAGGGGGTACGGTGGCTACACCTTC TRBD1 TRBJ1-2 once TRBV6-5
CSALLPGVLEAFF TGCAGTGCGCTTTTACCGGGGGTCTTAGAAGCTTTCTTT - TRBJ1-1 - TRBV20-1
CASSYGGGANYEQYF TGTGCCAGCAGTTACGGCGGGGGAGCCAACTACGAGCAGTACTTC TRBD2 TRBJ2-7 - TRBV6-6
CSAGDSGGATNEQFF TGCAGTGCTGGTGATAGCGGGGGGGCCACGAATGAGCAGTTCTTC TRBD2 TRBJ2-1 - TRBV20-1
CASSLASGKWQNSGANVLTF TGTGCCAGCAGCTTAGCGTCGGGGAAATGGCAAAACTCTGGGGCCAACGTCCTGACTTTC - TRBJ2-6 few TRBV7-8
CAISFSGYEQYF TGTGCCATCAGTTTTAGCGGGTACGAGCAGTACTTC TRBD2 TRBJ2-7 few TRBV10-3
CASSPSSGRGDGYTF TGTGCCAGCAGCCCCTCCTCTGGCAGGGGGGACGGCTACACCTTC TRBD1 TRBJ1-2 - TRBV7-2
CASSPFSGGPNSPLHF TGCGCCAGCAGCCCATTCAGCGGGGGTCCCAATTCACCCCTCCACTTT - TRBJ1-6 - TRBV5-1
CATSRESPGDSGNTIYF TGTGCCACCAGCAGAGAATCGCCGGGGGACTCTGGAAACACCATATATTTT - TRBJ1-3 - TRBV15
CTSSGPGGALSPLHF TGTACCAGCAGCGGACCAGGGGGCGCGCTTTCACCCCTCCACTTT TRBD1 TRBJ1-6 - TRBV6-2/TRBV6-3